The source of this T cell receptor (beta chain) is a study of OX40 agonist ivuxolimab in advanced cancers. At the level of the study: Three patients got partial responses; one had hepatocellular carcinoma and two had cutaneous melanoma.

Assay: immunoSEQ multiplex PCR; the TCRdb copy retains only in-frame clones and omits some. The profile shows over 15,000 clones, about 81% of them singletons. The germline V gene has CDR1 ENHRY and CDR2 SYGVKD. This CDR3 has 15 amino acids. The V and J ends lost 3 bases and 2 bases respectively, with 12 bases between them. The source was CD4+ or CD8+ T cells sorted from blood, collected in a trial of the OX40 agonist ivuxolimab. This sequence was found in an adult with an advanced solid tumor such as melanoma, head and neck, liver or kidney cancer. The rearrangement links TRBV10-3 to TRBJ2-3; no clear D gene. Written as DNA, the CDR3 is TGTGCCATCAGTGATTCGACACCTTCCACAGATACGCAGTATTTT. As protein: CAISDSTPSTDTQYF.